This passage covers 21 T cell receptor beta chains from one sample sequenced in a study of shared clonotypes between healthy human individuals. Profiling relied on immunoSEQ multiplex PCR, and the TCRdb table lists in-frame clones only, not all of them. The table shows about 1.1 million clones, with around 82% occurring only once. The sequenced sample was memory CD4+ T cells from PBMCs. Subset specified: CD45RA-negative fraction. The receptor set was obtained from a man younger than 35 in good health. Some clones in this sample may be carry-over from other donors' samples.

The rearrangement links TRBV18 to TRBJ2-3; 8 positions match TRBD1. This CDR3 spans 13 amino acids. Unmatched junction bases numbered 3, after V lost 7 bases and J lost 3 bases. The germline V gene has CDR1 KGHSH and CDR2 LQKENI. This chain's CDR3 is CASYRQGTDTQYF. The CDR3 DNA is TGTGCCAGCTATCGACAGGGGACAGATACGCAGTATTTT.

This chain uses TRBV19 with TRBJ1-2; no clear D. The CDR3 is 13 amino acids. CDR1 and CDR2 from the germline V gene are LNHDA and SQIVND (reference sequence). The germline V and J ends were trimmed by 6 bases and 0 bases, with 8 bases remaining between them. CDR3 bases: TGTGCCAGTAGCCTAAATCCTAACTATGGCTACACCTTC. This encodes CASSLNPNYGYTF.

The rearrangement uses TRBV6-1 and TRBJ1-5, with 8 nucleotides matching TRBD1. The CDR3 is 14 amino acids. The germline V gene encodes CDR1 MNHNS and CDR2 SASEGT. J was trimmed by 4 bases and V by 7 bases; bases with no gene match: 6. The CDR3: CASILDRGNQPQHF. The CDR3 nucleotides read TGTGCCAGCATTCTCGACAGGGGTAATCAGCCCCAGCATTTT.

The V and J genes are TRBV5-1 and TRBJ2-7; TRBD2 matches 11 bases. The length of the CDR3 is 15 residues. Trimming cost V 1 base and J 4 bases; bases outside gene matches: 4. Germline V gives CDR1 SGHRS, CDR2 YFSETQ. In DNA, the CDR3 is TGCGCCAGCAGCTTGTTACTAGCGGGAGAATACGAGCAGTACTTC. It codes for CASSLLLAGEYEQYF.

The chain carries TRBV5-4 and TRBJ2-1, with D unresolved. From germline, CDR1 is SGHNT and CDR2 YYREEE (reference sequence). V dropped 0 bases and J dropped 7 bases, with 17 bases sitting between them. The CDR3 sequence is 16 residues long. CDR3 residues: CASSLVSAPGLNEQFF. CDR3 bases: TGTGCCAGCAGCTTGGTTTCGGCTCCCGGCCTGAATGAGCAGTTCTTC.

The CDR3 spells CASSLITLREKLFF. The CDR3, as DNA: TGTGCCAGCAGTTTAATCACGTTGCGGGAAAAACTGTTTTTT. The chain joins TRBV28 to TRBJ1-4; no clear D. Trimming cost V 2 bases and J 8 bases, with 12 bases left between them. Looked up from germline, CDR1 is MDHEN and CDR2 is SYDVKM. The length of the CDR3 is 14 residues.

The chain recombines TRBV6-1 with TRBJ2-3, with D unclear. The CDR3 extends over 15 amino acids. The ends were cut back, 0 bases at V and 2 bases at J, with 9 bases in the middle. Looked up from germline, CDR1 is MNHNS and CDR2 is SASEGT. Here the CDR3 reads CASSEARVNTDTQYF. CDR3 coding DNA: TGTGCCAGCAGTGAAGCAAGGGTCAACACAGATACGCAGTATTTT.

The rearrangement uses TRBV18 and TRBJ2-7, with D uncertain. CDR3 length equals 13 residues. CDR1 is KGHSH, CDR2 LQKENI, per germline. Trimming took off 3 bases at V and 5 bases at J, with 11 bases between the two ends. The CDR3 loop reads CASSPHPSDEQYF. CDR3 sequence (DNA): TGTGCCAGCTCACCCCACCCCTCGGACGAGCAGTACTTC.

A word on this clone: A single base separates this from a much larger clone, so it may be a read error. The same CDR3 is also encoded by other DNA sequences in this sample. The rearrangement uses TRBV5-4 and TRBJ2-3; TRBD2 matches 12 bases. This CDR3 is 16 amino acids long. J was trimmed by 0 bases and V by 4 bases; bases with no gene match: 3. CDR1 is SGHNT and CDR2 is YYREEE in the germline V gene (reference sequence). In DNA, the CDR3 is TGTGCCAGCAGCGCTGGACTAGCGGGGAGCACAGATACGCAGTATTTT. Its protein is CASSAGLAGSTDTQYF.

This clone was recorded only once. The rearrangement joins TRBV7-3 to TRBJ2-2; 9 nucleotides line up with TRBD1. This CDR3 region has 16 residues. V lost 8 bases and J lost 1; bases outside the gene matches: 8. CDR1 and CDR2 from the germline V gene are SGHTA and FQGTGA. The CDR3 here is CASSTGTGKNTGELFF. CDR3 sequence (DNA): TGTGCCAGCTCAACCGGGACAGGGAAGAACACCGGGGAGCTGTTTTTT.

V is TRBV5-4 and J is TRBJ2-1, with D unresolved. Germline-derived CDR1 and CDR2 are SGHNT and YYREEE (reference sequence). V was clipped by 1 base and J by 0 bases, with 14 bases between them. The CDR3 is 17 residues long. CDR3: CASSLKLGESSYNEQFF. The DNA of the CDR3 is TGTGCCAGCAGCTTGAAATTGGGTGAGAGCTCCTACAATGAGCAGTTCTTC.

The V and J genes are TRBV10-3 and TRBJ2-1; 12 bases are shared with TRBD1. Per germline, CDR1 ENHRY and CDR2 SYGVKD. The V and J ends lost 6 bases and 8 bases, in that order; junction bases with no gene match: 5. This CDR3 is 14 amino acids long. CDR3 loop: CAIRPGTGGHEQFF. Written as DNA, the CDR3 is TGTGCCATCAGACCCGGGACAGGGGGCCATGAGCAGTTCTTC.

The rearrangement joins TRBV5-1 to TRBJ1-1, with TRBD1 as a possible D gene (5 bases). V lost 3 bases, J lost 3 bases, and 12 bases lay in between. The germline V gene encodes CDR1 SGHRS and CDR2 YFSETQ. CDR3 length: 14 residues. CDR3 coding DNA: TGCGCCAGCAGCTCCCCAGGGATCCACACTGAAGCTTTCTTT. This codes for CASSSPGIHTEAFF.

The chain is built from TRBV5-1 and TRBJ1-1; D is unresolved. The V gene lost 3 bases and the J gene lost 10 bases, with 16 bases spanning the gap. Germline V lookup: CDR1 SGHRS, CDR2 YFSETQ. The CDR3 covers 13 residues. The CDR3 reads CASSSDPSSAAFF. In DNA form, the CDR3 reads TGCGCCAGCAGCTCCGACCCTTCCTCTGCAGCTTTCTTT. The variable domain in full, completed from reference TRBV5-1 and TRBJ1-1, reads KAGVTQTPRYLIKTRGQQVTLSCSPISGHRSVSWYQQTPGQGLQFLFEYFSETQRNKGNFPGRFSGRQFSNSRSEMNVSTLELGDSALYLCASSSDPSSAAFFGQGTRLTVV.

The CDR3 here is CASSLKVAGVYTQYF. In DNA form, the CDR3 reads TGTGCCAGCAGCTTAAAGGTGGCAGGGGTGTATACGCAGTATTTT. The chain links TRBV7-3 to TRBJ2-3; perhaps TRBD1 as D (6 bases). The CDR3 extends over 15 amino acids. Germline V gene data show CDR1 as SGHTA and CDR2 as FQGTGA. Trimming stripped 1 base from V and 7 bases from J, with 15 bases between. The variable domain in full, completed from reference TRBV7-3 and TRBJ2-3, reads GAGVSQTPSNKVTEKGKYVELRCDPISGHTALYWYRQSLGQGPEFLIYFQGTGAADDSGLPNDRFFAVRPEGSVSTLKIQRTERGDSAVYLCASSLKVAGVYTQYFGPGTRLTVL.

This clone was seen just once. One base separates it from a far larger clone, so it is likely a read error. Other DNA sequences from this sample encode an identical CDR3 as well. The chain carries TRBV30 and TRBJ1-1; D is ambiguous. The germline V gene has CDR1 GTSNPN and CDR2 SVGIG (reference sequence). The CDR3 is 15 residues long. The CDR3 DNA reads TGTGCCTGGAGGGAGCAAGGGTTCATGGGCACTGAGGCTTTCTTT. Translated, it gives CAWREQGFMGTEAFF.

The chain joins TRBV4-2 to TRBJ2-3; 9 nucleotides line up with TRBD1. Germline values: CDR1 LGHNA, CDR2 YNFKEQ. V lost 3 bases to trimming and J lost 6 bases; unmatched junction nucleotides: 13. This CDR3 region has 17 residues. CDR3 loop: CASSHRGADRGSDTQYF. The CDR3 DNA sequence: TGTGCCAGCAGCCACCGGGGGGCGGACAGGGGATCGGATACGCAGTATTTT.

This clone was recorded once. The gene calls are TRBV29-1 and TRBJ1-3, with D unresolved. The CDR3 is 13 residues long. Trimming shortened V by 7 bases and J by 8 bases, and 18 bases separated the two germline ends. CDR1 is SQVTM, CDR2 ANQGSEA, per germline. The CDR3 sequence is CSAEGPLTDTIYF. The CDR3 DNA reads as TGCAGCGCCGAGGGTCCCCTAACGGACACCATATATTTT.

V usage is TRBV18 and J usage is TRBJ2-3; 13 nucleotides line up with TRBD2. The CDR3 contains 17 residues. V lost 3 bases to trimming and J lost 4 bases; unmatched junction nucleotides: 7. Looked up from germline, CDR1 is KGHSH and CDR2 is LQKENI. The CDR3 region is CASSPVRGLAGADTQYF. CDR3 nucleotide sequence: TGTGCCAGCTCACCTGTTCGCGGACTAGCGGGAGCAGATACGCAGTATTTT.

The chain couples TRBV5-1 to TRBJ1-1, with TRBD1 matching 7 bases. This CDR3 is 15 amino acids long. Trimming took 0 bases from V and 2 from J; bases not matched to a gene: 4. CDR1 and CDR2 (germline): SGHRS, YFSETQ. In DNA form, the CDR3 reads TGCGCCAGCAGCTTGGTGACAGGGAGCAACACTGAAGCTTTCTTT. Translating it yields CASSLVTGSNTEAFF.

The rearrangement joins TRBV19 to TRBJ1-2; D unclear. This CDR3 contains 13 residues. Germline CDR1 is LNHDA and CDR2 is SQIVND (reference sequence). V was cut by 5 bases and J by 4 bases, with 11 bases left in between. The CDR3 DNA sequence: TGTGCCAGTAGTGGGCAGGTAATCTATGGCTACACCTTC. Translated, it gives CASSGQVIYGYTF. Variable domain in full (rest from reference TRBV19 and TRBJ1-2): DGGITQSPKYLFRKEGQNVTLSCEQNLNHDAMYWYRQDPGQGLRLIYYSQIVNDFQKGDIAEGYSVSREKKESFPLTVTSAQKNPTAFYLCASSGQVIYGYTFGSGTRLTVV.